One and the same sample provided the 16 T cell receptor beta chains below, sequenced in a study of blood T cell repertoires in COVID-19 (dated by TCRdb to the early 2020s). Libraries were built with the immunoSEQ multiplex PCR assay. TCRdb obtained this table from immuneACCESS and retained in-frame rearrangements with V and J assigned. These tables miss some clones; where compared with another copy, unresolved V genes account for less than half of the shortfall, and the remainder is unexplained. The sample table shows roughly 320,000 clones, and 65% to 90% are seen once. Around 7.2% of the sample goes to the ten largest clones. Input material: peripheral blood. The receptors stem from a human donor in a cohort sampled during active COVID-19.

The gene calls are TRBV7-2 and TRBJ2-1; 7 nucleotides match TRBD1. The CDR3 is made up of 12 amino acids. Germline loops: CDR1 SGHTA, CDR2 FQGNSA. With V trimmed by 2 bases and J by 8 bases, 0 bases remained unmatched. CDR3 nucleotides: TGTGCCAGCAGCTTAACAGGGGATGAGCAGTTCTTC. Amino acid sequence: CASSLTGDEQFF.

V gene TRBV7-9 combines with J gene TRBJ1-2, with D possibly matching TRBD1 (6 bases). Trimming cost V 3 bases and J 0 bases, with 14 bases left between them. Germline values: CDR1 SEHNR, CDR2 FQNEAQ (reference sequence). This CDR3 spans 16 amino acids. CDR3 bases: TGTGCCAGCAGCTTCAAGGGGGACGAGCCTAACTATGGCTACACCTTC. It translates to CASSFKGDEPNYGYTF.

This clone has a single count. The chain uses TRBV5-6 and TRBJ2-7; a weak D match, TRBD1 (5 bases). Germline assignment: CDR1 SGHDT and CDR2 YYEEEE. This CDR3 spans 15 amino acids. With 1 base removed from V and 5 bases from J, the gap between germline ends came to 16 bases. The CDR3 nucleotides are TGTGCCAGCAGCTTGAAGATGAAGGGGATGGACGAGCAGTACTTC. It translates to CASSLKMKGMDEQYF.

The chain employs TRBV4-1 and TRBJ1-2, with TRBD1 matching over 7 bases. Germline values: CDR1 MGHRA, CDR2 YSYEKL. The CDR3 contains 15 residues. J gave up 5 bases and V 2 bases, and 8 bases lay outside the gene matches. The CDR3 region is CASSQTETGLYGYTF. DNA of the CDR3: TGCGCCAGCAGCCAAACCGAGACAGGGCTTTATGGCTACACCTTC.

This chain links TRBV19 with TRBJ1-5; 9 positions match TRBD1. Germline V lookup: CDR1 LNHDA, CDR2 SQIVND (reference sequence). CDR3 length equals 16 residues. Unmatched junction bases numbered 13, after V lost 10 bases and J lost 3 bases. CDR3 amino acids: CATSSGQGMSNQPQHF. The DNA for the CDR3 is TGTGCCACCTCCTCCGGACAGGGGATGTCCAATCAGCCCCAGCATTTT.

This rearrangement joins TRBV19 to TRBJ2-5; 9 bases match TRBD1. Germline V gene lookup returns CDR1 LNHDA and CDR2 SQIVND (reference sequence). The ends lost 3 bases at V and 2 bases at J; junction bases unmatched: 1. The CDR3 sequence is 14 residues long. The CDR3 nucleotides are TGTGCCAGTAGTATGGGACAGGGTCAAGAGACCCAGTACTTC. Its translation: CASSMGQGQETQYF.

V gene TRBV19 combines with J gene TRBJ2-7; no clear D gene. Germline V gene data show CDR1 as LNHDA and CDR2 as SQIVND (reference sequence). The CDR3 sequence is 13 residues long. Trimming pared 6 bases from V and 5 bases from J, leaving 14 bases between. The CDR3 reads CASRPQASDEQYF. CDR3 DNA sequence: TGTGCCAGTAGGCCCCAGGCGTCGGACGAGCAGTACTTC. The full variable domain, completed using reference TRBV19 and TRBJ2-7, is DGGITQSPKYLFRKEGQNVTLSCEQNLNHDAMYWYRQDPGQGLRLIYYSQIVNDFQKGDIAEGYSVSREKKESFPLTVTSAQKNPTAFYLCASRPQASDEQYFGPGTRLTVT.

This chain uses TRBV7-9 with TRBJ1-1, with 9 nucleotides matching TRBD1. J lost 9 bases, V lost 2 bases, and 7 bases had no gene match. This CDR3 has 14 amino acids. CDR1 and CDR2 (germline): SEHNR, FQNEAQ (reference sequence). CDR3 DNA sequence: TGTGCCAGCAGCTTATCTACTCACAGGGGGCAAGCTTTCTTT. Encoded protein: CASSLSTHRGQAFF.

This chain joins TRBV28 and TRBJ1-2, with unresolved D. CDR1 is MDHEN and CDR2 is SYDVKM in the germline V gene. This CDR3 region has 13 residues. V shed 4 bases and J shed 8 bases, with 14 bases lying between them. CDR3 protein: CASSYESYRGYTF. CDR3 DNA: TGTGCCAGCAGTTACGAATCCTATCGCGGCTACACCTTC.

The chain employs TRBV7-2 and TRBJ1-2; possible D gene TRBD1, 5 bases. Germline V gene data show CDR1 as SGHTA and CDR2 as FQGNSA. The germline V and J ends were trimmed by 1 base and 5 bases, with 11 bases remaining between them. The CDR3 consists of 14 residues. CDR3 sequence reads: CASSLGVGVYGYTF. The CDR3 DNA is TGTGCCAGCAGCTTAGGCGTAGGGGTTTATGGCTACACCTTC.

This CDR3 reads CASSPLLDQGSGYTF. DNA of the CDR3: TGTGCCAGCAGTCCCTTGCTTGATCAGGGAAGCGGCTACACCTTC. The chain employs TRBV27 and TRBJ1-2, with D possibly TRBD1 on 5 matching bases. The CDR3 contains 15 residues. Trimming stripped 5 bases from V and 8 bases from J, with 21 bases between. The germline CDR1 and CDR2 sequences are MNHEY and SMNVEV (reference sequence).

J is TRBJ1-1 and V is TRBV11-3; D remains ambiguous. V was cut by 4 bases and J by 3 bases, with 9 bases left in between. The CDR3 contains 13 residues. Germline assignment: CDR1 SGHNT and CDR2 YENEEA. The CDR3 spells CASSSGYDTEAFF. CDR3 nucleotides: TGTGCCAGCAGCTCAGGATACGACACTGAAGCTTTCTTT.

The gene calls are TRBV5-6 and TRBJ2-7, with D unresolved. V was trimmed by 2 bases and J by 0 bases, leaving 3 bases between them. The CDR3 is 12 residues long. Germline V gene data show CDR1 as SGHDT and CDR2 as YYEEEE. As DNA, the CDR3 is TGTGCCAGCAGCTTCTCCTCCTACGAGCAGTACTTC. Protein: CASSFSSYEQYF.

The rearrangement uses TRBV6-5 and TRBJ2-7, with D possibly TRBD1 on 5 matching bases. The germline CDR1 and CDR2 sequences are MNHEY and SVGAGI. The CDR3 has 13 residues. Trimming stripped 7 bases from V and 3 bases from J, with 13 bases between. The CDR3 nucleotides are TGTGCCAGCACCCCGGACACAGGCTACGAGCAGTACTTC. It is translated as CASTPDTGYEQYF.

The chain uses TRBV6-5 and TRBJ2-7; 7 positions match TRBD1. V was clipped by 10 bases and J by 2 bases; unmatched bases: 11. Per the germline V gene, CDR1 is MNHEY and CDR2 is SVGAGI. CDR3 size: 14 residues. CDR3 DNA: TGTGCCACCAAATTAAAGGGGGCGCCCTACGAGCAGTACTTC. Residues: CATKLKGAPYEQYF.

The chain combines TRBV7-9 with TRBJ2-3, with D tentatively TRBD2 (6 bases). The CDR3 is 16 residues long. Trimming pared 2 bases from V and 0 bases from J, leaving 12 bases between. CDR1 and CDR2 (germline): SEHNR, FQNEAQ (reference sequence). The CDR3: CASSLLAGTSTDTQYF. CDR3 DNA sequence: TGTGCCAGCAGCTTATTGGCGGGGACTAGCACAGATACGCAGTATTTT.